This is a list of T cell receptor beta chains from one sample in a study of shared clonotypes between healthy human individuals. Assay used: immunoSEQ multiplex PCR; TCRdb lists only in-frame clones, some missing. The table shows hundreds of thousands of clones, with about 91% occurring only once. Sequenced sample: naive CD8+ T cells sorted from blood. These receptor sequences come from a man aged 25 to 45 in good health. The CDR3 runs from the conserved cysteine through the conserved F or W. The D gene is left open where the match is weak. The size entry is marked missing in some rows and otherwise reads once, few, many or a size class.

size	D	V	J	CDR3	DNA
-	TRBD2	TRBV19	TRBJ2-1	CASSFRSGRHSYNEQFF	TGTGCCAGTAGTTTCCGTAGCGGGAGACACTCCTACAATGAGCAGTTCTTC
-	-	TRBV2	TRBJ1-1	CASSDPNSPEAFF	TGTGCCAGCAGTGACCCGAACAGTCCTGAAGCTTTCTTT
-	TRBD1	TRBV13	TRBJ1-3	CASSHDRGGNTIYF	TGTGCCAGCAGCCACGACAGGGGTGGAAACACCATATATTTT
-	-	TRBV27	TRBJ2-3	CASRTFYGSGTDTQYF	TGTGCCAGCAGAACTTTCTACGGGAGTGGCACAGATACGCAGTATTTT
-	TRBD1	TRBV6-5	TRBJ2-7	CASTAVTGTGEQYF	TGTGCCAGCACCGCCGTGACAGGGACGGGCGAGCAGTACTTC
-	-	TRBV4-1	TRBJ2-5	CASSQAGTSQETQYF	TGCGCCAGCAGCCAGGCCGGTACTAGCCAAGAGACCCAGTACTTC
-	-	TRBV19	TRBJ1-1	CASGDFGDTEAFF	TGTGCCAGTGGGGACTTCGGGGACACTGAAGCTTTCTTT
-	TRBD1	TRBV30	TRBJ2-7	CAWSKGADEQYF	TGTGCCTGGAGTAAGGGGGCGGACGAGCAGTACTTC
few	-	TRBV9	TRBJ1-4	CASSVGEHHSEKLFF	TGTGCCAGCAGCGTTGGCGAACATCATAGTGAAAAACTGTTTTTT
-	TRBD2	TRBV27	TRBJ2-1	CASSQNSGSASGEQFF	TGTGCCAGCAGTCAAAATAGCGGGAGCGCTTCTGGGGAGCAGTTCTTC
-	-	TRBV27	TRBJ1-5	CASSFSGANQPQHF	TGTGCCAGCAGTTTTTCGGGGGCCAATCAGCCCCAGCATTTT
-	-	TRBV28	TRBJ2-7	CASSFSFQTQQYF	TGTGCCAGCAGTTTCTCTTTCCAGACACAGCAGTACTTC
-	TRBD1	TRBV7-9	TRBJ2-4	CASSPDRGESRSPYSVQYF	TGTGCCAGCAGCCCTGACAGGGGGGAATCCCGAAGCCCCTACAGCGTTCAGTACTTC
-	TRBD2	TRBV27	TRBJ2-7	CASSSDATSGESSYEQYF	TGTGCCAGCAGTTCGGATGCAACTAGCGGGGAATCTTCCTACGAGCAGTACTTC
-	TRBD1	TRBV14	TRBJ2-7	CASSHETGGKYEQYF	TGTGCCAGCAGCCACGAAACAGGGGGCAAGTACGAGCAGTACTTC
-	TRBD1	TRBV5-6	TRBJ1-4	CASSLTGTGGGEKLFF	TGTGCCAGCAGCTTGACCGGCACAGGGGGCGGTGAAAAACTGTTTTTT
once	-	TRBV7-2	TRBJ1-4	CASSLTGLRGVDEKLFF	TGTGCCAGCAGCTTAACGGGTCTGAGAGGGGTAGATGAAAAACTGTTTTTT
-	TRBD1	TRBV7-9	TRBJ1-1	CASRSGTGYTEAFF	TGTGCCAGCAGGTCCGGGACAGGGTACACTGAAGCTTTCTTT